This T cell receptor (beta chain) was profiled in a study of early T cells in non-severe SARS-CoV-2 infection. Study-wide background: Chains were not paired, and sequencing was done on bulk RNA from unsorted whole blood.

Molecules of cDNA were individually given unique molecular identifiers that were attached to them. TCRdb analysed the 5' RACE reads with MiXCR anew, one entry per CDR3 protein. The table lists tens of thousands of distinct CDR3 sequences, roughly a tenth of them singletons. CDR1 is MNHEY and CDR2 is SMNVEV in the germline V gene (reference sequence). The CDR3 loop spans 14 amino acids. V was shortened by 8 bases and J by 6 bases, with 18 bases between the two germline ends. There are many counts of this clonotype. The rearrangement links TRBV27 to TRBJ2-3; the D gene is possibly TRBD1 (6 bases). This clonotype originated in an adult who was a healthcare worker with PCR-confirmed SARS-CoV-2 infection or an uninfected control (not recorded which). Sequences were obtained from whole blood. As DNA, the CDR3 is TGTGCCAGCTCCAGGGGACGGTTTCCCGATACGCAGTATTTT. Its protein product is CASSRGRFPDTQYF.